Detailed here is one T cell receptor (beta chain). Its antigen is currently unknown. The CDR3 length is 14 residues. Trimming shortened V by 4 bases and J by 6 bases, and 14 bases separated the two germline ends. In germline, CDR1 is SGHDT, CDR2 YYEEEE. The data derive from a study of CD8+CD57+ T cells in acquired aplastic anemia. TCR beta VDJ and CDR3 profiling used genomic DNA as template. One entry per CDR3 protein, called by TCRdb with MiXCR from the reads. The repertoire includes nearly 60,000 distinct CDR3 sequences, approximately 50% of them detected once, and less than 20% sits in the top ten. General observations from the study: Levels of CD8+ Simpson's diversity were not significantly distinct in patients versus controls.

The sequenced patients had an expansion of CD8+CD57+ cells seen by flow cytometry. This sequence originates from a human donor with aplastic anemia. The sample was sorted CD4+, CD8+, or CD8+CD57+ T cells (not recorded which) from PBMCs. This chain connects TRBV5-6 to TRBJ1-3, with a possible D match to TRBD1 (5 bases). This CDR3 is CASSEGPIENTIYF. Written as DNA, the CDR3 is TGTGCCAGCAGCGAGGGGCCGATTGAAAACACCATATATTTT.